This T cell receptor beta chain comes out of a study of chemoradiotherapy in HPV16-positive cancers (dated by TCRdb to 2022 to 2024). With respect to the entire study: Candidate HPV-specific T-cell clones and common TCR motifs were defined through functional T-cell assays on cells from a couple of HPV16-positive patients. The study asked whether T-cell immunity against the HPV oncoproteins E6 and E7 changes during chemoradiotherapy and whether it affects survival. The candidate HPV-specific TCRs and motifs were subsequently tracked in TCR repertoires obtained from approximately 91 patients with HPV-related cancers. Study-wide findings and limitations: In HPV16-positive patients, expansion of HPV-responsive T cells during chemoradiotherapy was associated with improved recurrence-free survival. Expansion of candidate HPV-specific clones and E7-related TCR motifs was observed in the tumor microenvironment during treatment, whereas no such expansion was observed for non-HPV-specific T cells. The functional definition of HPV-specific T cells was derived from only a couple of HPV16-positive patients, and the survival association was reported for HPV16-positive patients.

The library was made by the immunoSEQ multiplex PCR assay. The table comes from immuneACCESS by way of TCRdb, which keeps in-frame sequences with V and J called. Part of the clones is missing from these tables; in studies checked, under half for an unresolved V gene and the rest for unknown reasons. For this sample the table gives 5,700 or so clones, of which roughly 74% were detected only once. The ten largest make up about 12% of the sample. In regard to this clone: Its antigen target is currently unknown. It has no much larger one-base neighbor in the sample; base qualities were not kept.

Repertoires were sampled multiple times during chemoradiotherapy, which allowed clonal expansion in the tumor microenvironment to be followed. CDR1 LGHNT and CDR2 FRNRAP are derived from the germline V gene. The CDR3 holds 13 amino acids from the cysteine to the phenylalanine. Just the 39-base CDR3 DNA is kept, in frame starting at base 1. The chain is encoded by TRBV12-5 joined to TRBJ2-7; the D call is possibly TRBD1 or TRBD2, each sharing 6 bases. This specimen consisted of tumor tissue, obtained from a patient who underwent chemoradiotherapy. This clonotype was obtained from a human donor with HPV-associated anogenital cancer. The sequenced DNA is TGTGGAGGGGGGATACTTCACTCCTACGAGCAGTACTTC. This encodes CGGGILHSYEQYF.